This T cell receptor (beta chain) came from a study of blood T cell repertoires in COVID-19. Across the study: The origin of the acute and convalescent COVID-19 samples was the United States, Italy and Spain. PBMCs, B-cell-depleted T cells, or T cells provided the cDNA or gDNA that made up the material.

In the original workflow: Reference gene primers were amplified, and this amplification served to estimate nucleated cell counts. Libraries were prepared by immunoSEQ multiplex PCR; TCRdb keeps only in-frame clonotypes and omits some of them. V and J calls and clone size follow that table, whereas D and trimming were derived from the DNA. The sample has more than 35,000 clones; around 85% are singletons. Looked up from germline, CDR1 is SGHTS and CDR2 is YDEGEE. This CDR3 comprises 14 residues. The V end was cut by 3 bases, the J end by 0 bases, with 10 bases between. The sequence derives from a human donor in a cohort sampled during active COVID-19. J is TRBJ2-7 and V is TRBV5-8; a possible D gene is TRBD1 (6 bases). The sequencing sample was made of peripheral blood. CDR3 DNA sequence: TGTGCCAGCAGCTCCAGGGGATCCTCCTACGAGCAGTACTTC. The encoded protein is CASSSRGSSYEQYF.